Below are 30 T cell receptor beta chains sequenced from a single sample in a study of cytomegalovirus exposure and HLA in healthy donors (dated by TCRdb to 2016 to 2017). Library preparation used the immunoSEQ multiplex PCR assay. For the multiplex PCR, a mixture combining 60 forward primers for TCR Vbeta segments and 13 reverse primers for TCR Jbeta segments was used. Held by TCRdb, this immuneACCESS table contains in-frame sequences only and omits some clones. Under half of the omission traces to an unresolved V gene where checked; the cause of the rest is unknown. This sample lists some 130,000 clones; roughly 79% were detected once. The top ten clonotypes cover 0.7% of the sample. The sample consisted of PBMCs. These receptors all stem from a young man in good health and CMV-seronegative.

The chain combines TRBV7-9 with TRBJ1-1; D not resolved. Germline V lookup: CDR1 SEHNR, CDR2 FQNEAQ (reference sequence). V lost 8 bases to trimming and J lost 3 bases, with 16 bases between them. The CDR3 contains 14 residues. In DNA form, the CDR3 reads TGTGCCAGCTACTCCTTCCGGGTGGACACTGAAGCTTTCTTT. It is translated as CASYSFRVDTEAFF. Full variable domain (rest looked up from reference TRBV7-9 and TRBJ1-1): DTGVSQNPRHKITKRGQNVTFRCDPISEHNRLYWYRQTLGQGPEFLTYFQNEAQLEKSRLLSDRFSAERPKGSFSTLEIQRTEQGDSAMYLCASYSFRVDTEAFFGQGTRLTVV.

The CDR3 protein is CASSGFVTRGHEQYF. The CDR3 nucleotides read TGTGCCAGCAGTGGATTTGTAACCAGGGGACACGAGCAGTACTTC. The chain employs TRBV6-1 and TRBJ2-7; tentatively, D is TRBD1 (6 bases). Germline values: CDR1 MNHNS, CDR2 SASEGT. There are 15 residues in the CDR3. The V gene lost 4 bases and the J gene lost 5 bases, with 18 bases spanning the gap.

As concerns this clone: This sample includes further DNA sequences coding for the same CDR3. V and J are TRBV27 and TRBJ1-1; unclear D gene. Per germline, CDR1 MNHEY and CDR2 SMNVEV (reference sequence). Deletions cut 3 bases from V and 4 bases from J, with 9 bases between. This CDR3 region has 13 residues. The CDR3 nucleotides read TGTGCCAGCAGTTTGTTCGGGAGCACTGAAGCTTTCTTT. This translates into CASSLFGSTEAFF.

V is TRBV7-6 and J is TRBJ2-3; perhaps TRBD1 as D (6 bases). Between the trimmed V and J ends, which lost 5 bases and 9 bases, there was a span of 15 bases. The V gene's germline CDR1 is SGHVS and CDR2 FNYEAQ. The CDR3 spans 13 residues. In DNA form, the CDR3 reads TGTGCCAGCAGCCAGCAGGGGCCCCAGACGCAGTATTTT. Encoded protein: CASSQQGPQTQYF.

The table lists this clone with a few counts. V gene TRBV5-5 combines with J gene TRBJ2-7; 8 bases are shared with TRBD2. The germline V gene encodes CDR1 SGHKS and CDR2 YYEKEE (reference sequence). The CDR3 is 14 residues long. V lost 2 bases, J lost 7 bases, and 8 bases stayed unmatched. CDR3 in amino acids: CASSLSGGTNEQYF. In nucleotides, the CDR3 is TGTGCCAGCAGCTTAAGCGGGGGTACGAATGAGCAGTACTTC.

The count of this clone is one. The V gene is TRBV19, the J gene TRBJ1-2; 8 bases map to TRBD1. After removal of 7 bases from V and 1 base from J, the junction contained 8 bases not matched to a gene. The CDR3 runs 15 residues. Germline V gives CDR1 LNHDA, CDR2 SQIVND (reference sequence). The CDR3 DNA reads TGTGCCAGTACGCCGGACAGGGTAAATAACTATGGCTACACCTTC. This gives the protein CASTPDRVNNYGYTF.

This clone was seen once. The V call is TRBV15, the J call TRBJ2-2, with D hard to call. This CDR3 is 13 amino acids long. Trimming removed 3 bases at V and 7 bases at J, with 9 bases between. Per germline, CDR1 LNHNV and CDR2 YYDKDF (reference sequence). CDR3 in DNA: TGTGCCACCAGCAGCGCCCTAGGCGGGGAGCTGTTTTTT. Amino acid sequence: CATSSALGGELFF.

The V gene is TRBV9, the J gene TRBJ1-1; tentative D call: TRBD1 (5 bases). The CDR3 covers 14 residues. Germline values: CDR1 SGDLS, CDR2 YYNGEE. Trimming stripped 0 bases from V and 3 bases from J, with 9 bases between. CDR3 residues: CASSVAAGDTEAFF. The CDR3 DNA is TGTGCCAGCAGCGTAGCGGCGGGGGACACTGAAGCTTTCTTT.

The V and J genes are TRBV19 and TRBJ1-6, with TRBD1 matching over 9 bases. From germline, CDR1 is LNHDA and CDR2 SQIVND (reference sequence). The CDR3 covers 15 residues. J lost 14 bases, V lost 3 bases, and 11 bases had no gene match. The CDR3 nucleotides are TGTGCCAGTAGTATGGACAGGGGAGGGGGTTCGACCCTCCACTTT. Encoded protein: CASSMDRGGGSTLHF.

This clone showed up just a few times. This rearrangement joins TRBV7-2 to TRBJ1-2; D call uncertain. This CDR3 contains 17 residues. Trimming removed 5 bases from V and 0 bases from J, with 19 bases in between. Germline V gene lookup returns CDR1 SGHTA and CDR2 FQGNSA. The CDR3 here is CASSPKAGRLTNYGYTF. The DNA of the CDR3 is TGTGCCAGCAGCCCTAAGGCGGGCCGACTGACTAACTATGGCTACACCTTC. The full variable domain, completed using reference TRBV7-2 and TRBJ1-2, is GAGVSQSPSNKVTEKGKDVELRCDPISGHTALYWYRQSLGQGLEFLIYFQGNSAPDKSGLPSDRFSAERTGGSVSTLTIQRTQQEDSAVYLCASSPKAGRLTNYGYTFGSGTRLTVV.

The chain uses TRBV15 and TRBJ1-6; no definite D call. V lost 3 bases, J lost 14 bases, and 8 bases lay in between. The CDR3 runs to 11 residues. The germline gives CDR1 LNHNV, CDR2 YYDKDF (reference sequence). The CDR3 reads CATSSGFTLHF. CDR3 coding DNA: TGTGCCACCAGCAGCGGGTTCACCCTCCACTTT.

About this clone itself: At the DNA level, this CDR3 is encoded by other sequences in the same sample as well. The chain has TRBV6-6 and TRBJ2-7, with TRBD1 as a possible D gene (5 bases). V lost 8 bases and J 5 bases, leaving 13 bases between the germline ends. The CDR3 totals 12 residues. CDR1 MNHNY and CDR2 SVGAGI come from the germline V gene (reference sequence). The DNA for the CDR3 is TGTGCCAGCGGGAAGACAGTCCACGAGCAGTACTTC. Translating it yields CASGKTVHEQYF.

The chain uses TRBV7-6 and TRBJ2-7, with 9 positions matching TRBD1. Per the germline V gene, CDR1 is SGHVS and CDR2 is FNYEAQ. The CDR3 extends over 14 amino acids. Unmatched junction bases numbered 6, after V lost 5 bases and J lost 4 bases. The CDR3 nucleotides read TGTGCCAGCAGCCTAACGGACAGGGGTTACGAGCAGTACTTC. It is translated as CASSLTDRGYEQYF.

This chain joins TRBV27 and TRBJ2-1; D perhaps matches TRBD1 (6 bases). V was cut by 3 bases and J by 4 bases, with 10 bases left in between. The CDR3 runs to 14 residues. Germline CDR1 reads MNHEY; CDR2 reads SMNVEV (reference sequence). In DNA form, the CDR3 reads TGTGCCAGCAGTTTTCCGGGACAATACAATGAGCAGTTCTTC. Amino acids: CASSFPGQYNEQFF.

V usage is TRBV7-2 and J usage is TRBJ2-7, with D perhaps matching TRBD2 (5 bases). The CDR3 sequence is 14 residues long. CDR1 is SGHTA and CDR2 is FQGNSA in the germline V gene. V was pared by 2 bases and J by 3 bases, with 11 bases between. The CDR3 region has the DNA TGTGCCAGCAGCTTACCTCGAGGGAACTACGAGCAGTACTTC. Translation gives CASSLPRGNYEQYF.

The chain recombines TRBV7-8 with TRBJ2-7, with a possible D match to TRBD2 (5 bases). CDR3 length: 14 amino acids. Germline V CDR1 and CDR2: SGHVS, FQNEAQ. Trimming removed 5 bases from V and 5 bases from J, with 16 bases in between. CDR3 region: CASSPSRVNDEQYF. CDR3 nucleotide sequence: TGTGCCAGCAGCCCGTCGAGGGTGAACGACGAGCAGTACTTC.

The rearrangement uses TRBV15 and TRBJ2-7; D call uncertain. V lost 3 bases and J 3 bases, leaving 12 bases between the germline ends. Germline V gene lookup returns CDR1 LNHNV and CDR2 YYDKDF (reference sequence). The CDR3 is 14 residues long. CDR3 loop: CATSRSRLYYEQYF. The CDR3 DNA reads as TGTGCCACCAGCAGGTCCCGGTTATACTACGAGCAGTACTTC.

The rearrangement links TRBV7-9 to TRBJ1-4; D is ambiguous. CDR1 and CDR2 from the germline V gene are SEHNR and FQNEAQ (reference sequence). This CDR3 is 14 amino acids long. Trimming removed 0 bases from V and 6 bases from J, with 8 bases in between. Written as DNA, the CDR3 is TGTGCCAGCAGCTTAGCAAGTAGTTATGAAAAACTGTTTTTT. It translates to CASSLASSYEKLFF.

Only a few counts were recorded for this clone. The rearrangement uses TRBV7-9 and TRBJ2-1; 10 bases map to TRBD2. CDR1 is SEHNR, CDR2 FQNEAQ, per germline (reference sequence). The CDR3 runs 13 residues. After removal of 1 base from V and 16 bases from J, the junction contained 7 bases not matched to a gene. This CDR3 is CASSLVTTSGDFF. CDR3 in DNA: TGTGCCAGCAGCTTAGTTACAACTAGCGGGGACTTCTTC.

Of note for this clone: The same CDR3 can be traced to other DNA sequences in this sample. As DNA, the CDR3 is TGTGCCAGCAGCTTGGCCAGGGAGAACACTGAAGCTTTCTTT. Encoded protein: CASSLARENTEAFF. The chain combines TRBV7-9 with TRBJ1-1; TRBD1 is a possible D gene (5 bases). The V end lost 3 bases, the J end lost 1 base, and 9 bases lay between the germline ends. This CDR3 contains 14 residues. CDR1 is SEHNR, CDR2 FQNEAQ, per germline (reference sequence).

The V and J genes are TRBV4-3 and TRBJ1-2, with D perhaps TRBD1 (5 bases). The CDR3 spans 15 residues. The ends were cut back, 4 bases at V and 1 base at J, with 13 bases in the middle. Germline V gives CDR1 LGHNA, CDR2 YSLEER. The DNA of the CDR3 is TGCGCCAGCAGCCCCGCCAGGGTTTTTAACTATGGCTACACCTTC. It codes for CASSPARVFNYGYTF.

This clone was recorded once. V usage is TRBV11-1 and J usage is TRBJ2-7; D is possibly TRBD2 (5 bases). The CDR3 is made up of 15 amino acids. The germline gives CDR1 SGHAT, CDR2 FQDESV (reference sequence). Trimming shortened V by 2 bases and J by 3 bases, and 14 bases separated the two germline ends. This chain's CDR3 is CASSLNRGWFYEQYF. CDR3 bases: TGTGCCAGCAGCTTAAATCGCGGGTGGTTCTACGAGCAGTACTTC.

The count of this clone is one. The chain recombines TRBV6-5 with TRBJ2-7; possible D gene TRBD2, 6 bases. This CDR3 has 16 amino acids. From germline, CDR1 is MNHEY and CDR2 SVGAGI. Trimming pared 2 bases from V and 0 bases from J, leaving 14 bases between. The CDR3: CASSYNGRGYSYEQYF. In DNA form, the CDR3 reads TGTGCCAGCAGTTACAATGGACGGGGGTACTCCTACGAGCAGTACTTC.

V gene TRBV6-1 combines with J gene TRBJ1-3; TRBD1 is a possible D gene (6 bases). The CDR3 length is 14 residues. Germline-derived CDR1 and CDR2 are MNHNS and SASEGT. Trimming left V 6 bases short and J 7 bases short, with 16 bases between. CDR3 nucleotide sequence: TGTGCCAGCAGCGTACAGGGCGGATCGAACACCATATATTTT. It specifies CASSVQGGSNTIYF.

This sequence joins TRBV30 and TRBJ2-5; D is uncertain. The closer fit of TRBJ2-7 to the DNA end suggests the J call may be wrong. CDR1 is GTSNPN, CDR2 SVGIG, per germline (reference sequence). The CDR3 runs to 14 residues. Here the CDR3 reads CAWSPTDGDYEQYF. As DNA, the CDR3 is TGTGCCTGGAGTCCCACGGACGGAGACTACGAGCAGTACTTC.

CDR3 sequence (DNA): TGTGCCAGCAGCTTGGAGGGCGGGACCCAGTACTTC. Protein product: CASSLEGGTQYF. J is TRBJ2-5 and V is TRBV7-6; TRBD2 might be the D (6 bases). The CDR3 has 12 residues. The V end was cut by 3 bases, the J end by 7 bases, with 9 bases between. Germline assignment: CDR1 SGHVS and CDR2 FNYEAQ.

Here the CDR3 reads CASSPTGGANNEQFF. Written as DNA, the CDR3 is TGTGCCAGCAGCCCTACAGGGGGAGCTAACAATGAGCAGTTCTTC. The rearrangement joins TRBV9 to TRBJ2-1; 8 positions match TRBD1. The germline gives CDR1 SGDLS, CDR2 YYNGEE. The trim removed 4 bases at V and 5 bases at J, leaving 8 bases unmatched. The CDR3 loop spans 15 amino acids.

V gene TRBV7-9 combines with J gene TRBJ2-7, with 8 bases that match TRBD1. The CDR3 runs to 15 residues. Germline CDR1 SEHNR, CDR2 FQNEAQ (reference sequence). Trimming took 4 bases from V and 2 from J; bases not matched to a gene: 7. The CDR3 DNA reads as TGTGCCAGCAGCTCCGGGACAGGTGGAGCCTACGAGCAGTACTTC. Protein product: CASSSGTGGAYEQYF.

This clone occurred a few times. The chain combines TRBV14 with TRBJ2-7; 10 bases agree with TRBD1. Unmatched junction bases numbered 3, after V lost 4 bases and J lost 3 bases. There are 14 residues in the CDR3. Germline values: CDR1 SGHDN, CDR2 FVKESK. The CDR3 region has the DNA TGTGCCAGCAGCCCTTGGACAGGGGGCTACGAGCAGTACTTC. It specifies CASSPWTGGYEQYF.

This chain links TRBV7-8 with TRBJ1-2; no reliable D call. CDR1 is SGHVS, CDR2 FQNEAQ, per germline. CDR3 length: 15 amino acids. Trimming pared 1 base from V and 1 base from J, leaving 10 bases between. CDR3 bases: TGTGCCAGCAGCTTAGGGTTCGGTATTAACTATGGCTACACCTTC. Translated, it gives CASSLGFGINYGYTF. Supplemented by reference TRBV7-8 and TRBJ1-2, the full variable domain reads GAGVSQSPRYKVAKRGQDVALRCDPISGHVSLFWYQQALGQGPEFLTYFQNEAQLDKSGLPSDRFFAERPEGSVSTLKIQRTQQEDSAVYLCASSLGFGINYGYTFGSGTRLTVV.